The rows below give T cell receptor beta chains drawn from one sample of a study of blood T cell repertoires in COVID-19. Data came from immunoSEQ multiplex PCR; TCRdb stores just in-frame clones and leaves some out. This table has approximately 160,000 clones, more than 65% appearing once. Sequencing input: peripheral blood. The origin of the receptors is a woman aged 50 to 60 in a cohort sampled during active or convalescent COVID-19. Both conserved end residues are trimmed from each CDR3. Fields, in order: J gene, V gene, CDR3 protein.

J: TRBJ1-6
V: TRBV25-1
CDR3: ASRYGTGKNSPLH

J: TRBJ2-1
V: TRBV11-2
CDR3: ASSLAGNRNEQF

J: TRBJ1-1
V: TRBV16
CDR3: ASSQGQGVTEAF

J: TRBJ1-4
V: TRBV7-9
CDR3: ASSTRTGDGSEKLF

J: TRBJ2-5
V: TRBV4-1
CDR3: ASSPRGLAPQETQY

J: TRBJ2-3
V: TRBV10-3
CDR3: AISLRLAGGPDTQY

J: TRBJ1-2
V: TRBV9
CDR3: ASGTGTNYGYT

J: TRBJ1-2
V: TRBV15
CDR3: ATSAPTGSVGYT

J: TRBJ2-7
V: TRBV11-2
CDR3: ASSPGTGLLLPYEQY

J: TRBJ2-7
V: TRBV19
CDR3: ASSGSGSSLSYEQY

J: TRBJ2-5
V: TRBV10-3
CDR3: AISTGQETQY

J: TRBJ1-2
V: TRBV5-1
CDR3: ASSLGHTPNGYT

J: TRBJ1-5
V: TRBV19
CDR3: ASSMQGAYQPQH

J: TRBJ1-2
V: TRBV5-1
CDR3: ARSLGGRQGTHYGYT

J: TRBJ2-2
V: TRBV2
CDR3: ASTASGGGTGELF

J: TRBJ1-4
V: TRBV6-4
CDR3: ASSLQGAANEKLF

J: TRBJ1-2
V: TRBV22-1
CDR3: PGSARDRRNGYT